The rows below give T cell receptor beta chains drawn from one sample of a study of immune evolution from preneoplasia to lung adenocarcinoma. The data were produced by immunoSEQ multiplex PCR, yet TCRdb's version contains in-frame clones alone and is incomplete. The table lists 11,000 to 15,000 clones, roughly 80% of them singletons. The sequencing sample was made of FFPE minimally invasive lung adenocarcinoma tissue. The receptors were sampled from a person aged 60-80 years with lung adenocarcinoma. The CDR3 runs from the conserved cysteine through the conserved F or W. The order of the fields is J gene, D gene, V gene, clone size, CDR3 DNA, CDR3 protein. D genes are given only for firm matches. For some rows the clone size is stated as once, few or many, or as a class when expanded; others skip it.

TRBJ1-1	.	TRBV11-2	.	TGTGCCAGCAATAGGGGGGTGATGAACACTGAAGCTTTCTTT	CASNRGVMNTEAFF
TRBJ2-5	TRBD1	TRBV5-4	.	TGTGCCAGCAGCTTGGGTGTCCCGGGAGACAGGGGAGAGACCCAGTACTTC	CASSLGVPGDRGETQYF
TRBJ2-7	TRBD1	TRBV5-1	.	TGCGCCAGCAGCACCGGACAGGCGAACTACGAGCAGTACTTC	CASSTGQANYEQYF
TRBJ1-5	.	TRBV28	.	TGTGCCAGCAGTTTAATTCAGGAGCATCAGCCCCAGCATTTT	CASSLIQEHQPQHF
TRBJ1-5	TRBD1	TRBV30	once	TGTGCCTGGAGCAAGACAGGGAATAGCAATCAGCCCCAGCATTTT	CAWSKTGNSNQPQHF
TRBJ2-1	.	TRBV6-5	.	TGTGCCAGCAGTCGAGAAAATGAGCAGTTCTTC	CASSRENEQFF
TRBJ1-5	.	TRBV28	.	TGTGCCAGCAGTTTCCCGTTCAGTGTCAATCAGCCCCAGCATTTT	CASSFPFSVNQPQHF
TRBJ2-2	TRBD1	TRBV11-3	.	TGTGCCAGCAGCCGTACAGGGGTCCTCACCGGGGAGCTGTTTTTT	CASSRTGVLTGELFF
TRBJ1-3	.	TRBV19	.	TGTGCCAGTAGTCCGACCGGAGGGGGCTCTGGAAACACCATATATTTT	CASSPTGGGSGNTIYF
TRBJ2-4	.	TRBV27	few	TGTGCCAGCTCCCCAGAACACAAAAGAATCATTCAGTACTTC	CASSPEHKRIIQYF
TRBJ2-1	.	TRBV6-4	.	TGTGCCAGCAGTGTGGACTCCCGCTCCTACAATGAGCAGTTCTTC	CASSVDSRSYNEQFF
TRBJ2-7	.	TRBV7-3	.	TGTGCCAGCTCAGTAGGGCCGAGTTCCTACGAGCAGTACTTC	CASSVGPSSYEQYF
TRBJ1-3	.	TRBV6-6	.	TGTGCCAGCAGTACCCCCTTTGGGAGAAGAAACACCATATATTTT	CASSTPFGRRNTIYF
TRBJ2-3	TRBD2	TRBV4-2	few	TGTGCCAGCAGCCAAGGTTCGTCTAGCGGGAGATTGAGCACAGATACGCAGTATTTT	CASSQGSSSGRLSTDTQYF
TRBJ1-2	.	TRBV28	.	TGTGCCAGCAGTGGTACCGGGTCGATTAACTATGGCTACACCTTC	CASSGTGSINYGYTF